These 3 T cell receptor beta chains were all obtained from the same sample, sequenced in a study of vaccination effects on CD4 cells after COVID-19. Antigen-specific CD4+ T cells were expanded (with viral peptide pools) by the ViraFEST assay ahead of sequencing. After roughly 10 days in culture, the CD4+ T cells were isolated. The participants, recipients of two vaccine doses, got either BNT162b2 or mRNA-1273. The antigens of these receptors remain unknown. Generated by immunoSEQ multiplex PCR, the TCRdb table keeps only in-frame clones and is missing some. The sample lists about 16,000 clones; approximately 70% were seen once. This sample comprised CD4+ T cells from PBMCs cultured with SARS-CoV-2 spike peptides, obtained after COVID-19 vaccination. All receptors derive from a human donor who received a COVID-19 vaccine.

This rearrangement joins TRBV5-1 to TRBJ2-1; 8 nucleotides line up with TRBD2. V was clipped by 0 bases and J by 9 bases; unmatched bases: 8. The CDR3 totals 15 residues. CDR1 SGHRS and CDR2 YFSETQ come from the germline V gene. The CDR3 sequence: CASSLGQTRGGEQFF. CDR3 DNA: TGCGCCAGCAGCTTGGGGCAGACTCGGGGGGGTGAGCAGTTCTTC.

The chain uses TRBV9 and TRBJ2-3; no clear D gene. The V end lost 0 bases, the J end lost 4 bases, and 9 bases lay between the germline ends. There are 14 residues in the CDR3. CDR1 SGDLS and CDR2 YYNGEE come from the germline V gene. DNA for the CDR3: TGTGCCAGCAGCGTAGAGGGAACGGCAGATACGCAGTATTTT. It encodes CASSVEGTADTQYF.

The J gene is TRBJ2-7, the V gene TRBV5-1; 10 bases are shared with TRBD1. CDR3 size: 14 residues. V was pared by 4 bases and J by 4 bases, with 5 bases of the junction left unmatched. Germline assignment: CDR1 SGHRS and CDR2 YFSETQ. CDR3 amino acids: CASSTGQGGYEQYF. The CDR3 DNA reads TGCGCCAGCAGCACCGGACAGGGGGGATACGAGCAGTACTTC.